This T cell receptor beta chain was identified in a study of identifying expanded T cells in peripheral blood (dated by TCRdb to the late 2010s). A note on the overall study: Four technical replicates, made by sequencing separate aliquots from the same pool of genomic DNA, were compared pairwise. Overall study outcomes, separate from this receptor: Variance in clone template counts between approximately two-week samples significantly increased with total template count across all healthy donors. The authors expected biological variance in healthy repertoires might increase further over much longer intervals such as months to years. Between technical replicates the binomial model flagged approximately 1.2 differentially abundant clones, whereas over roughly 2 weeks the binomial model flagged about 15 and over about four weeks 19 to 20. Across all healthy-donor time intervals, the beta-binomial model significantly cut both the number of clones called differentially abundant and the false-positive rate.

The germline V gene (reference sequence) provides CDR1 LNHDA and CDR2 SQIVND. V lost 6 bases and J lost 3 bases; the stretch between them is 12 bases long. Its CDR3 holds 13 amino acids, cysteine through phenylalanine. Kept here is only the CDR3 DNA, which spans 39 bases and is read in frame from base 1. The immunoSEQ Assay, which relies on bias-controlled multiplex PCR amplification of genomic DNA, was used to profile TCRbeta CDR3 regions. Per the authors' processing: The absolute abundance of each unique TCRbeta CDR3 region was quantified after sequences were collapsed and filtered. Differential abundance was tested with two models: a binomial (Fisher-equivalent) model and a beta-binomial model that adds time-dependent variance fitted from healthy donors. Clones with fewer than 5 combined templates were removed, and a clone was called differentially abundant if the clone's Benjamini-Hochberg FDR was below 0.01. Using the form v = (b*log(k)+a)^2, the beta-binomial variance was modeled as a function of the total template count across the two samples. TCRdb obtained this table from immuneACCESS and retained in-frame rearrangements with V and J assigned. These tables miss some clones; where compared with another copy, unresolved V genes account for less than half of the shortfall, and the remainder is unexplained. That table supplies the V and J calls and clone size; D and trimming were determined from the DNA. For this sample the table gives about 100,000 clones, of which over 70% were detected only once. The ten biggest clones cover just over 5.5% of the sample.

During the collection period, no infections or other immune events were recorded for the healthy donors. To calibrate time-dependent variance in a beta-binomial model of T-cell clone differential abundance, blood repertoires from healthy donors were used as a training cohort. There were around 10 healthy donors in the training cohort, of whom 3 were female and 7 were male. The donors were between about 29 and 64 years old, with an average age of about 45 years. Whole blood from each healthy donor was obtained from a commercial supplier and was collected at three time points two to three weeks apart. For immunosequencing, genomic DNA was extracted from whole blood that had not been sorted. On this clone: The clone's antigen remains unknown. No clone much larger than this one lies a single base away; base qualities are absent.

The clonotype originates from a person between 18 and 75 years old in good health. Source material: blood. The chain links TRBV19 with TRBJ2-7, with a tentative D gene TRBD2 over 6 matching bases. The CDR3 here reads CASRSGGDYEQYF. The DNA reads as follows: TGTGCCAGTAGATCCGGGGGAGACTACGAGCAGTACTTC.